Listed below are T cell receptor beta chains from one sample, sequenced in a study of blood T cell repertoires in COVID-19. Repertoires were generated with immunoSEQ multiplex PCR, while TCRdb's copy carries only in-frame clones and drops some. The repertoire consists of fewer than 250,000 clones, with approximately 79% occurring once and the leading ten covering roughly 12%. The sequencing sample was made of peripheral blood. Every receptor here comes from a woman aged 50 to 60 with acute or convalescent COVID-19. Each CDR3 is given with its conserved first and last residue. D genes are given only for firm matches. The size entry is marked missing in some rows and otherwise reads once, few, many or a size class.

j_call	d_call	v_call	clone_size	cdr3_nt	cdr3_aa
TRBJ2-2	TRBD1	TRBV29-1	NA	TGCAGCGTTGGGGCAGGGGGTCTAACCGGGGAGCTGTTTTTT	CSVGAGGLTGELFF
TRBJ2-3	TRBD2	TRBV9	NA	TGTGCCAGCAGCGTAGTGGGTAGCGGGAGTACAGATACGCAGTATTTT	CASSVVGSGSTDTQYF
TRBJ1-6	NA	TRBV11-2	NA	TGTGCCAGCAGCTTGACAGAGGTCTCGAATGCACCCCTCCACTTT	CASSLTEVSNAPLHF
TRBJ1-2	NA	TRBV4-3	NA	TGCGCCAGCAGCCAAGCTTCCGCGGCAAGTTATGGCTACACCTTC	CASSQASAASYGYTF
TRBJ2-2	TRBD1	TRBV7-9	once	TGTGCCAGCAGCGTCGACAGGGGCTGGACCGGGGAGCTGTTTTTT	CASSVDRGWTGELFF
TRBJ2-2	TRBD1	TRBV3-1/TRBV3-2	NA	TGTGTGACAGGGTGGTACGGGGAGCTGTTTTTT	CVTGWYGELFF
TRBJ2-1	TRBD2	TRBV6-5	once	TGTGCCAGCAGTTTGGTGGGAGGGCCCCCCTACAATGAGCAGTTCTTC	CASSLVGGPPYNEQFF
TRBJ2-3	NA	TRBV30	NA	TGTGCCTGGTTAGCCCAGGGCAAGGTGACAGATACGCAGTATTTT	CAWLAQGKVTDTQYF
TRBJ2-5	NA	TRBV18	few	TGTGCCAGCTCACCAGGCAACGGGGAGACCCAGTACTTC	CASSPGNGETQYF
TRBJ1-5	NA	TRBV19	NA	TGTGCCAGTAGTATCCCTTTCGACAGTCTGGTAAATAGCAATCAGCCCCAGCATTTT	CASSIPFDSLVNSNQPQHF
TRBJ1-1	NA	TRBV7-2	NA	TGTGCCAGCAGCTCGTGGACATCAACCGGCGGTGAAGCTTTCTTT	CASSSWTSTGGEAFF
TRBJ1-5	NA	TRBV6-5	NA	TGTGCCAGCTCCGGCGGCCTATATAGCAATCAGCCCCAGCATTTT	CASSGGLYSNQPQHF
TRBJ1-1	TRBD1	TRBV4-3	NA	TGCGCCAGCAGCCAAGATAGAGACAGGGCTACGTCGCGCACTGAAGCTTTCTTT	CASSQDRDRATSRTEAFF
TRBJ1-4	NA	TRBV28	NA	TGTGCCAGCTCTCCCAGGGTGGAAAGAACGAGGGAAAAACTGTTTTTT	CASSPRVERTREKLFF
TRBJ2-3	NA	TRBV2	NA	TGTGCCAGCCCCAACTCGGGAAGCACAGATACGCAGTATTTT	CASPNSGSTDTQYF
TRBJ1-1	NA	TRBV28	NA	TGTGCCAGCAGTTTATATGCCCTCGGAGGCGAGACTGAAGCTTTCTTT	CASSLYALGGETEAFF
TRBJ1-6	NA	TRBV5-1	few	TGCGCCAGCAGCCCGCTGCCCGGGGAGGATTCACCCCTCCACTTT	CASSPLPGEDSPLHF
TRBJ2-7	TRBD2	TRBV18	few	TGTGCCAGCTCACCAGGCCTGGGACTAGCCGATTCCTACGAGCAGTACTTC	CASSPGLGLADSYEQYF
TRBJ2-7	NA	TRBV28	NA	TGTGCCAGCAGACCCGCCGGACTATCCTACGAGCAGTACTTC	CASRPAGLSYEQYF
TRBJ1-1	NA	TRBV6-5	few	TGTGCCAGCAGTCCTTCCCGTTCTGAAGCTTTCTTT	CASSPSRSEAFF
TRBJ2-7	TRBD1	TRBV28	NA	TGTGCCAGCGGCTCGACAGGGAACTACGAGCAGTACTTC	CASGSTGNYEQYF
TRBJ2-1	TRBD2	TRBV10-3	NA	TGTGCCATCAGAACTAGCGGCTCCTACAATGAGCAGTTCTTC	CAIRTSGSYNEQFF
TRBJ1-6	NA	TRBV3-1/TRBV3-2	few	TGTGCCAGCAGCCGACTAGGTGCAAGTGATTCACCCCTCCACTTT	CASSRLGASDSPLHF
TRBJ2-1	TRBD2	TRBV14	NA	TGTGCCAGCAGCCAAGGAGGACTAGCGGATCCCTACAATGAGCAGTTCTTC	CASSQGGLADPYNEQFF
TRBJ2-2	NA	TRBV5-1	NA	TGCGCCAGCAGCTTAGGACAGGCCCGGGGGAGCACCGGGGAGCTGTTTTTT	CASSLGQARGSTGELFF
TRBJ1-1	NA	TRBV5-6	NA	TGTGCCAGCCTCTCTCGAGGGAAGGTAGGAGCTTTCTTT	CASLSRGKVGAFF
TRBJ1-1	NA	TRBV19	NA	TGTGCCAGTAGTATGATTAGTAGTGCGGCTGAAGCTTTCTTT	CASSMISSAAEAFF
TRBJ1-5	NA	TRBV30	NA	TGTGCCTGGAGTGTACGAGGGGGGGGTCAGCCCCAGCATTTT	CAWSVRGGGQPQHF
TRBJ1-4	NA	TRBV7-8	NA	TGTGCCAGCAGCTTCAAGGGTAATCGGCGGGCTAATGAAAAACTGTTTTTT	CASSFKGNRRANEKLFF
TRBJ1-1	NA	TRBV7-6	NA	TGTGCCAGCAGACCATCGGTACAGGGCCCATGGGAGACTGAAGCTTTCTTT	CASRPSVQGPWETEAFF
TRBJ1-1	NA	TRBV12-3/TRBV12-4	few	TGTGCCAGCAGTATTACACGAAACACTGAAGCTTTCTTT	CASSITRNTEAFF
TRBJ1-1	NA	TRBV29-1	few	TGCAGCGTCGCATCCCTAAACACTGAAGCTTTCTTT	CSVASLNTEAFF
TRBJ2-3	TRBD2	TRBV5-1	few	TGCGCCAGCAGCTTGGGACTAGCGGGATTACTAAGCACAGATACGCAGTATTTT	CASSLGLAGLLSTDTQYF
TRBJ2-7	TRBD1	TRBV24-1	NA	TGTGCCACCAGTGGGGGATCCGGGACAGGGGTCTCCTACGAGCAGTACTTC	CATSGGSGTGVSYEQYF
TRBJ2-3	TRBD2	TRBV29-1	NA	TGCAGCGCCGGACTAGCGGGGGGAACAGATACGCAGTATTTT	CSAGLAGGTDTQYF
TRBJ1-3	TRBD1	TRBV30	NA	TGTGCCTGGAGCTACTCCCACAGGGGGCGATCGGGAAACACCATATATTTT	CAWSYSHRGRSGNTIYF
TRBJ1-4	NA	TRBV5-4	NA	TGTGCCAGCAGCCGACGGGCTAATGAAAAACTGTTTTTT	CASSRRANEKLFF
TRBJ2-5	TRBD1	TRBV7-2	NA	TGTGCCAGCAGCCGGACAGGTCAAGAGACCCAGTACTTC	CASSRTGQETQYF
TRBJ2-7	TRBD2	TRBV19	NA	TGTGCCAGTAGTCGGGGGGGAGTAGGATACGAGCAGTACTTC	CASSRGGVGYEQYF
TRBJ2-3	TRBD1	TRBV14	NA	TGTGCCAGCAGCCAAGGTTCAAAAACTCTCAGGGGGCATGATACGCAGTATTTT	CASSQGSKTLRGHDTQYF
TRBJ2-1	NA	TRBV19	NA	TGTGCCAGTAGTCTTAGGACAGCCATCTCCCCCGGTGAGCAGTTCTTC	CASSLRTAISPGEQFF
TRBJ2-3	NA	TRBV9	NA	TGTGCCAGCAGCGTAGGTGCCCGGAGAAGCACAGATACGCAGTATTTT	CASSVGARRSTDTQYF
TRBJ1-2	TRBD1	TRBV5-1	NA	TGCGCCAGCAGCTTCCTCGGACAGGGTGAAGGCTACACCTTC	CASSFLGQGEGYTF
TRBJ1-1	NA	TRBV30	NA	TGTGCCTGGAGGCGCGGACAGAGGAACACTGAAGCTTTCTTT	CAWRRGQRNTEAFF
TRBJ2-3	TRBD2	TRBV7-2	NA	TGTGCCAGCAGCCCGGGACTAGCGGGGGACCCTCCTAGCACAGATACGCAGTATTTT	CASSPGLAGDPPSTDTQYF
TRBJ2-1	TRBD1	TRBV9	few	TGTGCCAGCACGCGGGACAGGCCTACTTCCGGTGAGCAGTTCTTC	CASTRDRPTSGEQFF
TRBJ2-1	NA	TRBV18	NA	TGTGCCAGCTCACTGTCGGGGTCGGAGCAGTTCTTC	CASSLSGSEQFF
TRBJ2-7	NA	TRBV5-1	NA	TGCGCCAGCAGCCTGTCGGGAATCAACGAGCAGTACTTC	CASSLSGINEQYF